The entry below gives a single T cell receptor (beta chain) sequence along with its context. Its antigen is unidentified. CDR3 size: 13 residues. Germline CDR1 is LGHDT and CDR2 is YNNKEL (reference sequence). V dropped 3 bases and J dropped 4 bases, with 8 bases sitting between them. The data originate from a study of blood T cells in healthy people across ages. General study findings and limits: TCR beta diversity, measured per million T cells, fell in a roughly linear way with age.

Using a J-beta primer mix together with a sample-barcoded 5' primer, a second PCR was run for roughly 7 to 12 cycles. TCRdb re-derived calls from the 5' RACE reads in MiXCR, one entry per CDR3 protein. The sample yields roughly 700,000 distinct CDR3 sequences, 20% to 25% seen once. There were healthy Caucasian individuals from Russia, aged 6 to 90, serving as donors. The data were also submitted as part of a second study, on T cells of mothers and their children. That report notes: The authors found no persistent microchimeric T cell clones.

This sequence was found in a boy between 10 and 17 years old in good health. Sequenced sample: blood. V is TRBV3-1 and J is TRBJ2-3; D perhaps matches TRBD2 (6 bases). The DNA of the CDR3 is TGTGCCAGCAGCCAGCCGGGGGCAGATACGCAGTATTTT. It specifies CASSQPGADTQYF.